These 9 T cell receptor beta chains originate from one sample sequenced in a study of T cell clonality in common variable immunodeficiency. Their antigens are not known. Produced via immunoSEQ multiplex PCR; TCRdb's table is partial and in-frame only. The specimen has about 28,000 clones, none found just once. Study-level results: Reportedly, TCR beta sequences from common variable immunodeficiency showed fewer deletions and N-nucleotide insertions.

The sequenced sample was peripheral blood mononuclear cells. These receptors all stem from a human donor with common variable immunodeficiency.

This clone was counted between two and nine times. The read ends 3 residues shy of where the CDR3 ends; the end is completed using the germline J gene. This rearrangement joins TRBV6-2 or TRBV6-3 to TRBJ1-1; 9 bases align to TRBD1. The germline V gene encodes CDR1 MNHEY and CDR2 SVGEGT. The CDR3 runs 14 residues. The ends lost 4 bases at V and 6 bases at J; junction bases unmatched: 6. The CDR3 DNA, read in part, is TGTGCCAGCAGTTTAACAGGGGGCCTGTCTGAA. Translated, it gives CASSLTGGLSE. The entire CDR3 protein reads CASSLTGGLSEAFF.

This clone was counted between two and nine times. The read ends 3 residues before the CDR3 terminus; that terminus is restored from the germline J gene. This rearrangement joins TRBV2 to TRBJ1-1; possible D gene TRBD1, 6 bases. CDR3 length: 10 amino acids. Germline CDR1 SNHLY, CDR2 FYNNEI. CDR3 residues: CASRGQKAFF. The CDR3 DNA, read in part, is TGTGCCAGCAGGGGACAAAAA.

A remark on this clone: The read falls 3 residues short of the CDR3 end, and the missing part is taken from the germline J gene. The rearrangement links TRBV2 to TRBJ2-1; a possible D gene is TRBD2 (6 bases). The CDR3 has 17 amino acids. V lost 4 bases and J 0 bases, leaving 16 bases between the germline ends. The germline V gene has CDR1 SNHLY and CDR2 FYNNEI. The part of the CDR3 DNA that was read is TGTGCCAGCAGTGCCCTTGGGGGGTTAAGCTCCTACAATGAG. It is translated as CASSALGGLSSYNE. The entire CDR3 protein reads CASSALGGLSSYNEQFF. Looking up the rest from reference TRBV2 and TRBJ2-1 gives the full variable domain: EPEVTQTPSHQVTQMGQEVILRCVPISNHLYFYWYRQILGQKVEFLVSFYNNEISEKSEIFDDQFSVERPDGSNFTLKIRSTKLEDSAMYFCASSALGGLSSYNEQFFGPGTRLTVL.

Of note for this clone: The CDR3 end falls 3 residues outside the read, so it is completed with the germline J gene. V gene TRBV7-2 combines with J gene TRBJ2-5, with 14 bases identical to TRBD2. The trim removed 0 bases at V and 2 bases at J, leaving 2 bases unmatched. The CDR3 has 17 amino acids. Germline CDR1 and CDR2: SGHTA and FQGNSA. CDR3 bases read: TGTGCCAGCAGCTTAGCGGGACTAGCGGGGGTACAAGAGACC. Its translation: CASSLAGLAGVQET. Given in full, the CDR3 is CASSLAGLAGVQETQYF.

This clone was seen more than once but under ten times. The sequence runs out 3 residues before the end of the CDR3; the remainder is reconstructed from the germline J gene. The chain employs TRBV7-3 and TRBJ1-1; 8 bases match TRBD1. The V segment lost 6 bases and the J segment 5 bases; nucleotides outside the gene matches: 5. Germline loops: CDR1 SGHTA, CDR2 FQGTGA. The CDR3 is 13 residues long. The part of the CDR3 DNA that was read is TGTGCCAGCAGTAACAGGGGGGAGACTGAA. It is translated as CASSNRGETE. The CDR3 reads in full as CASSNRGETEAFF.

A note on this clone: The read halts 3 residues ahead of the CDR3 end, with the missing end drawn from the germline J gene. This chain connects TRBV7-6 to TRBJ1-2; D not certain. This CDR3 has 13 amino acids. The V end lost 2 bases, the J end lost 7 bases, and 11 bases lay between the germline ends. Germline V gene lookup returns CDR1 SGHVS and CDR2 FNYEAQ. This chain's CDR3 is CASSLPGMGGYTF. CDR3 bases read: TGTGCCAGCAGCTTACCGGGGATGGGTGGC.

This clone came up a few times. The CDR3 spells CASSMRGGTSYNEQFF. The CDR3 DNA, read in part, is TGTGCCAGTAGTATGCGCGGGGGAACCTCCTACAATGAG. The chain uses TRBV19 and TRBJ2-1; 7 positions agree with TRBD2. The CDR3 end lies 3 residues beyond the end of the read and is filled in from the germline J gene. The CDR3 has 16 amino acids. Germline V gene sequence: CDR1 LNHDA, CDR2 SQIVND (reference sequence). V trimming: 3 bases; J trimming: 0 bases; junction bases outside the gene matches: 5.

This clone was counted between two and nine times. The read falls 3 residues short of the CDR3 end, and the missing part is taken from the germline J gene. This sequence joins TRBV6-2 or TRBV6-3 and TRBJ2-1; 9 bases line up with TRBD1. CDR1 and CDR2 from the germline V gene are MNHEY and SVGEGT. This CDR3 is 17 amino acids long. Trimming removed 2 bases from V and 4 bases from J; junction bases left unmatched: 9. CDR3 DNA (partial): TGTGCCAGCAGTTACGGGCTCCGGACAGGGGTATACAATGAG. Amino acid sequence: CASSYGLRTGVYNE. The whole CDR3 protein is CASSYGLRTGVYNEQFF.

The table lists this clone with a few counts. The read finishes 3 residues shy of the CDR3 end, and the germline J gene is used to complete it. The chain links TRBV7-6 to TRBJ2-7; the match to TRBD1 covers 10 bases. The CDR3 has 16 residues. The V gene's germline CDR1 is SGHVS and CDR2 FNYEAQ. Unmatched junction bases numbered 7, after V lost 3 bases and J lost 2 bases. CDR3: CASSFPRGQGAYEQYF. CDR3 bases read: TGTGCCAGCAGCTTCCCCCGAGGACAGGGGGCCTACGAG.